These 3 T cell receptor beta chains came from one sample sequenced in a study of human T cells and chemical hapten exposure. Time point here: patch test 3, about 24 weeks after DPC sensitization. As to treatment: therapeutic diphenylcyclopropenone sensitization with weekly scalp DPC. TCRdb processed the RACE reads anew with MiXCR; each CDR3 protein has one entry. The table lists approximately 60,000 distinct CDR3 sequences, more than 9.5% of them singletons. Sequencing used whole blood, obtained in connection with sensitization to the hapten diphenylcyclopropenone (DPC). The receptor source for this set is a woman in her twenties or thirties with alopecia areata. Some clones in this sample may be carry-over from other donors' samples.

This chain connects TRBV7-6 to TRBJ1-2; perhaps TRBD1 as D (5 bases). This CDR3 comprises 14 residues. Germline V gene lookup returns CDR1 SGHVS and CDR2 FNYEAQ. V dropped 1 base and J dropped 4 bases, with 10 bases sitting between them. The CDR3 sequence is CASSLDNQGYGYTF. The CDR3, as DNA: TGTGCCAGCAGCTTAGATAACCAGGGCTATGGCTACACCTTC. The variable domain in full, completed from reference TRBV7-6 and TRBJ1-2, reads GAGVSQSPRYKVTKRGQDVALRCDPISGHVSLYWYRQALGQGPEFLTYFNYEAQQDKSGLPNDRFSAERPEGSISTLTIQRTEQRDSAMYRCASSLDNQGYGYTFGSGTRLTVV.

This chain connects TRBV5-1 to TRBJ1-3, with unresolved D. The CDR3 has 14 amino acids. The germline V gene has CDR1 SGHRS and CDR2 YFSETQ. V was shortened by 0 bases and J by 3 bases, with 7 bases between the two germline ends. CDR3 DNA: TGCGCCAGCAGCTTGGCAGGATTTGGAAACACCATATATTTT. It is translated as CASSLAGFGNTIYF.

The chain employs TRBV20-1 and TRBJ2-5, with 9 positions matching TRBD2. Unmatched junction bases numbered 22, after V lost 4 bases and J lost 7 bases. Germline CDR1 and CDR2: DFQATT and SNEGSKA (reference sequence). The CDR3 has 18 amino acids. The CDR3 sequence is CSATPALGLAGPGGTQYF. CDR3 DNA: TGCAGTGCTACACCTGCGCTCGGTCTAGCGGGACCCGGGGGGACCCAGTACTTC.